The source of this TCR beta chain is a study of memory CD4+ T cells and cytomegalovirus serostatus. Findings and caveats of the study: Suggested: most of the CMV-linked TCR signature lies in CD4+ memory cells. Median bootstrapped AUC for CMV status was about 0.95 originally, less than 0.93 US-trained.

This clone was found once. Its antigen is currently unknown. Generated by immunoSEQ multiplex PCR, the TCRdb table keeps only in-frame clones and is missing some. The sample shows about 50,000 clones, roughly 78% of them seen only once. Germline V gene data show CDR1 as SNHLY and CDR2 as FYNNEI. The CDR3 totals 14 residues. Unmatched junction bases numbered 7, after V lost 6 bases and J lost 8 bases. The sort gate was single viable CD3+CD4+CD8-CD45RO+ cells for memory CD4+ T cells. The sample consisted of memory CD4+ T cells from blood. The clonotype comes from an adult in good health and CMV-seronegative. V is TRBV2 and J is TRBJ1-4; 9 bases line up with TRBD1. CDR3 in DNA: TGTGCCAGCAGGGGGGACAGGGATGGGGAAAAACTGTTTTTT. Translating it yields CASRGDRDGEKLFF.